This T cell receptor beta chain was retrieved from a study of blood T cell repertoires in COVID-19. Study-wide context: Acute and convalescent COVID-19 specimens originated in the United States, Italy and Spain. Nucleic acid was either cDNA or gDNA, and it came from T cells, B-cell-depleted T cells, or PBMCs.

Per the original methods: Estimation of nucleated cell counts was performed using reference gene primer amplification. The method was immunoSEQ multiplex PCR; TCRdb's version includes in-frame clones alone and lacks a portion of them. V and J calls plus clone size are reproduced from that table; the DNA served to infer D and trimming. The sample lists 85,000 to 100,000 clones; less than 95% were seen once. Trimming stripped 8 bases from V and 4 bases from J, with 14 bases between. The CDR3 has 13 residues. Germline V lookup: CDR1 LNHDA, CDR2 SQIVND (reference sequence). The genes are TRBV19 and TRBJ1-2; D is possibly TRBD1 (6 bases). Sequenced input: peripheral blood. The origin of this receptor is a man in his fifties or sixties with acute or convalescent COVID-19. The CDR3: CASCKDSSYGYTF. The CDR3 nucleotides read TGTGCCAGTTGCAAGGACAGCTCCTATGGCTACACCTTC.